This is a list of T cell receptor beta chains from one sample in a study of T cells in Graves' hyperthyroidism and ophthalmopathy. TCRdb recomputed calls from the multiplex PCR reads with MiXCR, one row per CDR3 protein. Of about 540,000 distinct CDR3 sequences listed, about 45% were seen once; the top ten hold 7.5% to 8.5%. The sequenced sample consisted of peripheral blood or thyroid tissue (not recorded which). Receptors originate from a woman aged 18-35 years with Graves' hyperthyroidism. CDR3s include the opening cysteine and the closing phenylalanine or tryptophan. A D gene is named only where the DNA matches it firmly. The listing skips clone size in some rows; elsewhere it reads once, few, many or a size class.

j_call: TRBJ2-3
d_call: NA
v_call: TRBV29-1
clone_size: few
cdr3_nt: TGCAGCGTTGAAGGGCTCCGGAATACGCAGTATTTT
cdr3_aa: CSVEGLRNTQYF

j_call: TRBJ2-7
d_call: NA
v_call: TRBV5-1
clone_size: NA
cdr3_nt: TGCGCCAGCAGCTTGGGCAGGAACACCGGGGAGCAGCACTTC
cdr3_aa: CASSLGRNTGEQHF

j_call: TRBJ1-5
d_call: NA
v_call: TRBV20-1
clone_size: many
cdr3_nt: TGCAGTGCTAGAGTAGGGGCTGGTCAGCCCCAGCATTTT
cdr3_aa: CSARVGAGQPQHF

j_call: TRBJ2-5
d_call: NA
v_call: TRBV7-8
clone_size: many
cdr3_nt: TGTGCCAGCAGCTCTAGAGACCAAGAGACCCAGTACTTC
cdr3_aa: CASSSRDQETQYF

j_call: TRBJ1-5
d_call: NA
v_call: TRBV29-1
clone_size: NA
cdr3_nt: TGCAGTTTTTTGGGGTCCAATCAGCCCCAGCATTTT
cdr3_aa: CSFLGSNQPQHF

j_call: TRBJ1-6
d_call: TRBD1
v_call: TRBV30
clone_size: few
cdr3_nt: TGTGCCTGGAGTCCGGGACAGTATAATTCACCCCTCCACTTT
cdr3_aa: CAWSPGQYNSPLHF

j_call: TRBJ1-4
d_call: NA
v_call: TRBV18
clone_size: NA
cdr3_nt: TGTGCCAGCTCAATGGGCATCGCAACTAATGAAAAACTGTTTTTT
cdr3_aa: CASSMGIATNEKLFF

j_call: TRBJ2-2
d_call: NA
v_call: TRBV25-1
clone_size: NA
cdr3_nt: TGTGCCAGCCAAGAGTCTGGGGAGCTGTTTTTT
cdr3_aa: CASQESGELFF

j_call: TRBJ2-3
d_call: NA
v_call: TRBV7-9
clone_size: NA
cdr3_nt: TGTGCCAGCAGCCCCGGTCGGCTTGATACGCAGTATTTT
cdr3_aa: CASSPGRLDTQYF

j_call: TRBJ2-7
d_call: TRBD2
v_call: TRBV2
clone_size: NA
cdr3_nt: TGTGCCAGCAGTTGGACTAGCGGGACCGGCGAGCAGTACTTC
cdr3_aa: CASSWTSGTGEQYF

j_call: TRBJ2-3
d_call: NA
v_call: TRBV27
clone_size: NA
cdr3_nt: TGTGCCAGCATACGGGAGACGTGGCAGACAGATACGCAGTATTTT
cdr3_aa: CASIRETWQTDTQYF

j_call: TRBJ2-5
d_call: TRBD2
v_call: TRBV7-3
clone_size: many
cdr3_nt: TGTGCCAGCAGCTTAGGGCTAGCGGGACCCCAAGAGACCCAGTACTTC
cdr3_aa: CASSLGLAGPQETQYF

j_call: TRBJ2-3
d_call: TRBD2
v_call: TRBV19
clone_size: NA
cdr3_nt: TGTGCCAGTAGTATAGTGACTAGCGGGTGGACAGATACGCAGTATTTT
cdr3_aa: CASSIVTSGWTDTQYF

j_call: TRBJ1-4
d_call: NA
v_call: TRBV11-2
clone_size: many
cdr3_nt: TGTGCCAGCAGCTTACTTGAGGGGGAAAAACTGTTTTTT
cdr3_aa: CASSLLEGEKLFF

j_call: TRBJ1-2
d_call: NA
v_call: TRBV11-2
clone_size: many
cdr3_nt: TGTGCCAGCAGCTTAGATAGGGCTTTAGGCTATGGCTACACCTTC
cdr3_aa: CASSLDRALGYGYTF